A selection of T cell receptor beta chains follows, all from one sample in a study of T cells in Graves' hyperthyroidism and ophthalmopathy. MiXCR, applied by TCRdb to the multiplex PCR reads, yields one record per CDR3 protein. The sample lists roughly 350,000 distinct CDR3 sequences; roughly 15% were seen once. The material sequenced was blood. The receptors come from a woman aged 40 to 50 with Graves' ophthalmopathy. Both conserved end residues are part of each CDR3. The D gene is left open where the match is weak. Some rows mark clone size as missing; the rest say once, few, many or name a class of expanded clone.

j_gene: TRBJ2-1
d_gene: TRBD2
v_gene: TRBV5-1
abundance: once
CDR3nt: TGCGCCAGCAGCCCCAACCCTCTAGCGGGTACATACAATGAGCAGTTCTTC
CDR3aa: CASSPNPLAGTYNEQFF

j_gene: TRBJ1-2
d_gene: -
v_gene: TRBV27
abundance: many
CDR3nt: TGTGCCAGCAGTTTATCCGCGCAAAACTATGGCTACACCTTC
CDR3aa: CASSLSAQNYGYTF

j_gene: TRBJ2-7
d_gene: -
v_gene: TRBV12-3/TRBV12-4
abundance: -
CDR3nt: TGTGCCAGCAGTTTATCTAGTATATCCTACGAGCAGTACTTC
CDR3aa: CASSLSSISYEQYF

j_gene: TRBJ2-1
d_gene: TRBD1
v_gene: TRBV2
abundance: many
CDR3nt: TGTGCCAGCAGCGCGGACAGGTCTTACAATGAGCAGTTCTTC
CDR3aa: CASSADRSYNEQFF

j_gene: TRBJ2-7
d_gene: TRBD2
v_gene: TRBV18
abundance: few
CDR3nt: TGTGCCAGCTCACCAAATGGCGGGGGCTCCTACGAGCAGTACTTC
CDR3aa: CASSPNGGGSYEQYF

j_gene: TRBJ1-2
d_gene: -
v_gene: TRBV29-1
abundance: many
CDR3nt: TGCAGCGTTGTGGGGGGAGCTAACTATGGCTACACCTTC
CDR3aa: CSVVGGANYGYTF

j_gene: TRBJ2-7
d_gene: -
v_gene: TRBV4-3
abundance: -
CDR3nt: TGCGCCAGCAGCCAAAGAGGGCAGGGTTTTAGCGAGCAGTACTTC
CDR3aa: CASSQRGQGFSEQYF

j_gene: TRBJ1-3
d_gene: -
v_gene: TRBV6-6
abundance: -
CDR3nt: TGTGCCAGCAGTTACTCGATTGGGGGGTTCTCTGGAAACACCATATATTTT
CDR3aa: CASSYSIGGFSGNTIYF

j_gene: TRBJ2-7
d_gene: -
v_gene: TRBV19
abundance: many
CDR3nt: TGTGCCAGTAGTATAGTAGCGGATTACGAGCAGTACTTC
CDR3aa: CASSIVADYEQYF

j_gene: TRBJ2-5
d_gene: TRBD2
v_gene: TRBV28
abundance: many
CDR3nt: TGTGCCAGCAGTTCACGGACTAGCGGGATAGAGACCCAGTACTTC
CDR3aa: CASSSRTSGIETQYF

j_gene: TRBJ1-6
d_gene: -
v_gene: TRBV25-1
abundance: many
CDR3nt: TGTGCCGGATTTGAGCGGGGCTCGTTGGATTCACCCCTCCACTTT
CDR3aa: CAGFERGSLDSPLHF

j_gene: TRBJ2-1
d_gene: TRBD2
v_gene: TRBV5-6
abundance: -
CDR3nt: TGTGCCAGCAGCTCCAACGGCCGTGGCGGGAGCCATACCGGGGAGCAGTTCTTC
CDR3aa: CASSSNGRGGSHTGEQFF

j_gene: TRBJ2-1
d_gene: -
v_gene: TRBV9
abundance: many
CDR3nt: TGTGCCAGCAGCGCGAAAGGTACAGCCTACTACAATGAGCAGTTCTTC
CDR3aa: CASSAKGTAYYNEQFF

j_gene: TRBJ1-5
d_gene: -
v_gene: TRBV18
abundance: few
CDR3nt: TGTGCCAGCTCACCCCAGTCTGGGATCACAGATCAGCCCCAGCATTTT
CDR3aa: CASSPQSGITDQPQHF

j_gene: TRBJ2-3
d_gene: -
v_gene: TRBV13
abundance: many
CDR3nt: TGTGCCAGCAGCCTAAGGACAGCTTCTAGCACAGATACGCAGTATTTT
CDR3aa: CASSLRTASSTDTQYF

j_gene: TRBJ2-1
d_gene: TRBD2
v_gene: TRBV11-2
abundance: -
CDR3nt: TGTGCCAGCAGCTTAGAGGGCGGGAGTAAGCAGTTCTTC
CDR3aa: CASSLEGGSKQFF

j_gene: TRBJ2-1
d_gene: -
v_gene: TRBV10-3
abundance: many
CDR3nt: TGTGCCATCAGTGAGTCGAGCGGCTACAATGAGCAGTTCTTC
CDR3aa: CAISESSGYNEQFF

j_gene: TRBJ2-7
d_gene: -
v_gene: TRBV13
abundance: -
CDR3nt: TGTGCCAGCAGCCTAGGGACCTTAGACTACGAGCAGTACTTC
CDR3aa: CASSLGTLDYEQYF

j_gene: TRBJ2-7
d_gene: TRBD1
v_gene: TRBV20-1
abundance: many
CDR3nt: TGCAGTGCTCCTCCCCGGGACAGGGTCTACGAGCAGTACTTC
CDR3aa: CSAPPRDRVYEQYF

j_gene: TRBJ2-5
d_gene: -
v_gene: TRBV20-1
abundance: few
CDR3nt: TGCAGTGCTAGTGATGGTGAGGACCTGGAAGAGACCCAGTACTTC
CDR3aa: CSASDGEDLEETQYF

j_gene: TRBJ1-1
d_gene: -
v_gene: TRBV19
abundance: many
CDR3nt: TGTGCCAGTAGTATTCCAGACACTGAAGCTTTCTTT
CDR3aa: CASSIPDTEAFF

j_gene: TRBJ2-3
d_gene: -
v_gene: TRBV10-3
abundance: -
CDR3nt: TGTGCCATCAGTGCGGGGTTAGCAGATACGCAGTATTTT
CDR3aa: CAISAGLADTQYF